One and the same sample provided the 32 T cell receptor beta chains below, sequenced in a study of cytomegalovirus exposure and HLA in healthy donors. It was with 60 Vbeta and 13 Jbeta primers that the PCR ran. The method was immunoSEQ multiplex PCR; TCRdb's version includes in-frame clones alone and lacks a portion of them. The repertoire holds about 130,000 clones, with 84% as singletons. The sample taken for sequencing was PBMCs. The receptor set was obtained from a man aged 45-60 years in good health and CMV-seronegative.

In nucleotides, the CDR3 is TGTGCCAGCAGTCTGCAGGCGCACTCTGGAAACACCATATATTTT. Amino acids: CASSLQAHSGNTIYF. The J gene is TRBJ1-3, the V gene TRBV6-5, with D unresolved. The CDR3 runs 15 residues. V was trimmed by 5 bases and J by 0 bases, leaving 11 bases between them. Germline V lookup: CDR1 MNHEY, CDR2 SVGAGI.

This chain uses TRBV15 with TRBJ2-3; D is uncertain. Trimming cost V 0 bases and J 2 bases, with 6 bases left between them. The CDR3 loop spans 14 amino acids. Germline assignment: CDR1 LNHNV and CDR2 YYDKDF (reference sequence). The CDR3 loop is CATSRDDSTDTQYF. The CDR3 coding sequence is TGTGCCACCAGCAGAGATGACTCCACAGATACGCAGTATTTT.

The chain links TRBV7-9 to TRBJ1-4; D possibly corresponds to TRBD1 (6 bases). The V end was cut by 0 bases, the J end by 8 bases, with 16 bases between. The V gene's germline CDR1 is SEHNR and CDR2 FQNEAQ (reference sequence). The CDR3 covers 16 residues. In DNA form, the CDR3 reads TGTGCCAGCAGCTTAGCGCAACACCTAGACAGGGAAAAACTGTTTTTT. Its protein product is CASSLAQHLDREKLFF.

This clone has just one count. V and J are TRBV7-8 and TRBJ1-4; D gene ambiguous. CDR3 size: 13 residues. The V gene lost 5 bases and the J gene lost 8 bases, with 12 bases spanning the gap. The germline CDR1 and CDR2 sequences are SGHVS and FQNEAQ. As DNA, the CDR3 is TGTGCCAGCAGCCCCCAGTTACAGGAAAAACTGTTTTTT. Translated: CASSPQLQEKLFF.

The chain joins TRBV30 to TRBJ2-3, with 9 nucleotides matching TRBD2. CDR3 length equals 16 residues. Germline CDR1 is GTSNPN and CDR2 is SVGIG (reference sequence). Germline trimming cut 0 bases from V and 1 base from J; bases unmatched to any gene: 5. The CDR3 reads CAWSVGTSSGTDTQYF. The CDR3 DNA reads TGTGCCTGGAGTGTCGGGACTAGCTCCGGCACAGATACGCAGTATTTT. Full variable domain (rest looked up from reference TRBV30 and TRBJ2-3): SQTIHQWPATLVQPVGSPLSLECTVEGTSNPNLYWYRQAAGRGLQLLFYSVGIGQISSEVPQNLSASRPQDRQFILSSKKLLLSDSGFYLCAWSVGTSSGTDTQYFGPGTRLTVL.

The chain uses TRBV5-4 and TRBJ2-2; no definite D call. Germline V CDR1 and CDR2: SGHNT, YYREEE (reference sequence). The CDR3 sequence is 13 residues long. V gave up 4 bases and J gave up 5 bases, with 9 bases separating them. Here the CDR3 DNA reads TGTGCCAGCAGCCTCTTCTATACCGGGGAGCTGTTTTTT. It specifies CASSLFYTGELFF.

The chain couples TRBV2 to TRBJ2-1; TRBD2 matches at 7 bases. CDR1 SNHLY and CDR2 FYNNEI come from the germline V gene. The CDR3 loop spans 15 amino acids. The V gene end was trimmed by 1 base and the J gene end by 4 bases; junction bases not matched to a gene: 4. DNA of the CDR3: TGTGCCAGCAGTGAAGGGCTAGCGGCTTACAATGAGCAGTTCTTC. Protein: CASSEGLAAYNEQFF.

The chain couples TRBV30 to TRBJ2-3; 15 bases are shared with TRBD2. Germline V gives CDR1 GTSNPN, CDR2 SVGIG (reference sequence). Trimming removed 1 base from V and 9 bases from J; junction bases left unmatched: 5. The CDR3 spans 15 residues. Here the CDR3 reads CAWSGGLAGGRTQYF. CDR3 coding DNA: TGTGCCTGGAGTGGAGGACTAGCGGGGGGGCGGACGCAGTATTTT.

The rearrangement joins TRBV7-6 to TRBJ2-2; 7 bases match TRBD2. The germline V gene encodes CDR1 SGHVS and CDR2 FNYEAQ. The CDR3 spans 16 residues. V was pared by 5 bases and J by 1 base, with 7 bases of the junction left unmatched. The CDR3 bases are TGTGCCAGCAGCCCAGCGGGAAGCCTGAACACCGGGGAGCTGTTTTTT. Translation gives CASSPAGSLNTGELFF.

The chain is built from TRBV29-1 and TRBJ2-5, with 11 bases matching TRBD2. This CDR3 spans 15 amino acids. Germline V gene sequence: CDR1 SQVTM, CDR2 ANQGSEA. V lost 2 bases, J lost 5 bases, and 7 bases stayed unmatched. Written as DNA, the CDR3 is TGCAGCGTTGAACAGACTAGCGGGGTTGTGGAGACCCAGTACTTC. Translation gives CSVEQTSGVVETQYF.

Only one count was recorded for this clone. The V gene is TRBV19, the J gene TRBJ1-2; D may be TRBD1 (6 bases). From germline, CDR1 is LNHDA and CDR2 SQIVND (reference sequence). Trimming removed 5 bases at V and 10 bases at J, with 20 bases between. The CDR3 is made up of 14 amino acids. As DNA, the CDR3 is TGTGCCAGTAGTGTCACCGGGACACCGGTCTACTACACCTTC. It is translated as CASSVTGTPVYYTF. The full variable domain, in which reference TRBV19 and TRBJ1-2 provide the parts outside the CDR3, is DGGITQSPKYLFRKEGQNVTLSCEQNLNHDAMYWYRQDPGQGLRLIYYSQIVNDFQKGDIAEGYSVSREKKESFPLTVTSAQKNPTAFYLCASSVTGTPVYYTFGSGTRLTVV.

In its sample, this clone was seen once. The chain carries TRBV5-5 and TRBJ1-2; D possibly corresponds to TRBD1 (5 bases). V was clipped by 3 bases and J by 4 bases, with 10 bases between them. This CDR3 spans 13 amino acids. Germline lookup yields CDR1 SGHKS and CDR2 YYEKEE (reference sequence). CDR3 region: CASSSRQLYGYTF. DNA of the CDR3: TGTGCCAGCAGCTCCAGACAGCTCTATGGCTACACCTTC.

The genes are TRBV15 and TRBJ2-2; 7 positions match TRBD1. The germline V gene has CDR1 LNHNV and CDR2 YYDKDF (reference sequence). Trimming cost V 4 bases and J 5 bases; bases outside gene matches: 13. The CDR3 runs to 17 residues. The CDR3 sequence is CATSKGTASGQTGELFF. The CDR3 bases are TGTGCCACCAGCAAAGGGACAGCCTCCGGGCAAACCGGGGAGCTGTTTTTT.

DNA of the CDR3: TGTGCCTGGAGTGAAACAGGGGGCCGCTACACCTTC. Amino acids: CAWSETGGRYTF. The genes are TRBV30 and TRBJ1-2, with 9 bases aligning to TRBD1. J lost 9 bases, V lost 1 base, and 3 bases had no gene match. Germline CDR1 and CDR2: GTSNPN and SVGIG (reference sequence). The CDR3 is 12 amino acids.

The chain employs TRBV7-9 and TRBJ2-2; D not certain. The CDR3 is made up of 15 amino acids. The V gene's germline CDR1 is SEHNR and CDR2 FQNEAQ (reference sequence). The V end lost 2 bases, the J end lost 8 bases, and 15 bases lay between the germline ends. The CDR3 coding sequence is TGTGCCAGCAGCTTAACGACTGAAGTTTTTGGGGAGCTGTTTTTT. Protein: CASSLTTEVFGELFF.

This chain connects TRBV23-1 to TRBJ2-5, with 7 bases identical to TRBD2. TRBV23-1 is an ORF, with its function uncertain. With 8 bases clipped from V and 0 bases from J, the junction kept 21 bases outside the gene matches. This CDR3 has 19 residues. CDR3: CASQAHLGGNRWYQETQYF. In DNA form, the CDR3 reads TGCGCCAGCCAGGCGCACTTGGGGGGGAACAGGTGGTACCAAGAGACCCAGTACTTC.

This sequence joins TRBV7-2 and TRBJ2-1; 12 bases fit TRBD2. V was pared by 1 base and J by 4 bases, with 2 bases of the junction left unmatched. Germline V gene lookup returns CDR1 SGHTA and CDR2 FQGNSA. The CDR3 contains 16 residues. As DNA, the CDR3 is TGTGCCAGCAGCTTAGGGACTAGCGGGAATTACAATGAGCAGTTCTTC. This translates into CASSLGTSGNYNEQFF.

The CDR3 spells CASRPTGGTEAFF. In nucleotides, the CDR3 is TGTGCCAGCAGACCCACAGGGGGCACTGAAGCTTTCTTT. The chain joins TRBV13 to TRBJ1-1; 8 bases are shared with TRBD1. V lost 6 bases, J lost 4 bases, and 4 bases stayed unmatched. CDR1 is PRHDT, CDR2 FYEKMQ, per germline (reference sequence). This CDR3 is built from 13 residues.

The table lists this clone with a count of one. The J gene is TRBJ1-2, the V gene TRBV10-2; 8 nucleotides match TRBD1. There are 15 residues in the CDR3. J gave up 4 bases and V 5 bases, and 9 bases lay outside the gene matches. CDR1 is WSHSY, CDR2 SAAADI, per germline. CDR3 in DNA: TGCGCCAGCAGTACCCGGACAGGGCAGGGCTATGGCTACACCTTC. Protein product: CASSTRTGQGYGYTF.

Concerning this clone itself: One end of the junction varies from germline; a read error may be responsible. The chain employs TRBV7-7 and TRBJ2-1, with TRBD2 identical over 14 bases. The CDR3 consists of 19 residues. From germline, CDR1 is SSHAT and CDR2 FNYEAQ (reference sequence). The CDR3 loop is CASSLRGLAGGGSYNEQFF. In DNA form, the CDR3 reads TGTGCTAGCAGCCTCCGTGGACTAGCGGGGGGTGGCTCCTACAATGAGCAGTTCTTC.

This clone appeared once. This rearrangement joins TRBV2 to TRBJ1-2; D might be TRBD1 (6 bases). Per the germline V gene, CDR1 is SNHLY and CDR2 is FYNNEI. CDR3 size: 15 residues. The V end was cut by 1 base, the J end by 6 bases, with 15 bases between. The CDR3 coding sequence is TGTGCCAGCAGTGAAGAGAGGGGAGAGGGGGATGGCTACACCTTC. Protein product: CASSEERGEGDGYTF.

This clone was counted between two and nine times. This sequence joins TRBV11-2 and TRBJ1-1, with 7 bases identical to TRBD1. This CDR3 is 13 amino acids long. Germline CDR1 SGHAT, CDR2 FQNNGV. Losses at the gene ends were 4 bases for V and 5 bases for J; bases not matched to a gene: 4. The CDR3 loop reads CASSSQTGTEAFF. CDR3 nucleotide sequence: TGTGCCAGCAGCTCGCAGACAGGGACTGAAGCTTTCTTT. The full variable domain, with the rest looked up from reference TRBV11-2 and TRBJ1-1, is EAGVAQSPRYKIIEKRQSVAFWCNPISGHATLYWYQQILGQGPKLLIQFQNNGVVDDSQLPKDRFSAERLKGVDSTLKIQPAKLEDSAVYLCASSSQTGTEAFFGQGTRLTVV.

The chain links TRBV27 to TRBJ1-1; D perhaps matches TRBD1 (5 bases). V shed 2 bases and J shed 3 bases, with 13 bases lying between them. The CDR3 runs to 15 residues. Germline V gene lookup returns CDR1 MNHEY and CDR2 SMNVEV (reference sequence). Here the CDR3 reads CASSLGPRAHTEAFF. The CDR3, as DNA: TGTGCCAGCAGTTTAGGCCCCAGGGCTCACACTGAAGCTTTCTTT.

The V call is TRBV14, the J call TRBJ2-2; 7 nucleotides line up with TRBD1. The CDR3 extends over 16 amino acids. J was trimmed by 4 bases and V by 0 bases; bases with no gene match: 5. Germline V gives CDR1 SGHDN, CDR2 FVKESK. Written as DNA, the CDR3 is TGTGCCAGCAGCCAAGATAGGGGACAGATCACCGGGGAGCTGTTTTTT. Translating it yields CASSQDRGQITGELFF.

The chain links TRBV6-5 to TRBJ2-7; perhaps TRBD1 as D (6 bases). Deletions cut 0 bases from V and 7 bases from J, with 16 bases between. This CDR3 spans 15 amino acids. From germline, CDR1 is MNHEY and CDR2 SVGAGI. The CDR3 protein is CASSYSSYRVREQYF. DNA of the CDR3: TGTGCCAGCAGTTACTCGTCCTACAGGGTGAGGGAGCAGTACTTC.

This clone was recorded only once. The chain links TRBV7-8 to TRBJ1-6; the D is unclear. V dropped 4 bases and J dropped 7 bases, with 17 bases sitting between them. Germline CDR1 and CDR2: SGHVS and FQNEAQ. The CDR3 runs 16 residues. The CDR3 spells CASSSRRVPGNSPLHF. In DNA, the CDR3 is TGTGCCAGCAGCTCGCGGAGGGTTCCTGGAAATTCACCCCTCCACTTT.

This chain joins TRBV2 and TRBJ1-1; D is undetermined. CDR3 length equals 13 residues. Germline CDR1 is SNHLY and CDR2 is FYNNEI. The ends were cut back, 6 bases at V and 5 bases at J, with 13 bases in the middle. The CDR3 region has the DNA TGTGCCAGCAGATTTGGGAGGGTTACTGAAGCTTTCTTT. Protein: CASRFGRVTEAFF.

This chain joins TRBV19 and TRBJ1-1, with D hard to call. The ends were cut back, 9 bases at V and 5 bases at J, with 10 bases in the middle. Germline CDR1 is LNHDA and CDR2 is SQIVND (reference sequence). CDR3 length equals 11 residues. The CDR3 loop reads CASAGVTEAFF. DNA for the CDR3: TGTGCCAGCGCCGGGGTTACTGAAGCTTTCTTT. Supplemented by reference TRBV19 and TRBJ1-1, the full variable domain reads DGGITQSPKYLFRKEGQNVTLSCEQNLNHDAMYWYRQDPGQGLRLIYYSQIVNDFQKGDIAEGYSVSREKKESFPLTVTSAQKNPTAFYLCASAGVTEAFFGQGTRLTVV.

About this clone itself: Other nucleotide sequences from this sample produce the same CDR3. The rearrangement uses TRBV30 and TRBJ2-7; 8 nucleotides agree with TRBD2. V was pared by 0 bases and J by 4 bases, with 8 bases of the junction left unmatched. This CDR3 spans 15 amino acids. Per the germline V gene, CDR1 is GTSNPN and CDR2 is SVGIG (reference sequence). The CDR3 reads CAWSVGVAGSYEQYF. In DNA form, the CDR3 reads TGTGCCTGGAGTGTAGGGGTAGCGGGATCATACGAGCAGTACTTC.

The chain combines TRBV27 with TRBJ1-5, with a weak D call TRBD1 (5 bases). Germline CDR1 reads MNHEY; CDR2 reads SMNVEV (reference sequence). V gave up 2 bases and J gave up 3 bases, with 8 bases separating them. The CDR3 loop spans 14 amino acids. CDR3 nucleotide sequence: TGTGCCAGCAGTTTACAGGGCTACAATCAGCCCCAGCATTTT. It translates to CASSLQGYNQPQHF.

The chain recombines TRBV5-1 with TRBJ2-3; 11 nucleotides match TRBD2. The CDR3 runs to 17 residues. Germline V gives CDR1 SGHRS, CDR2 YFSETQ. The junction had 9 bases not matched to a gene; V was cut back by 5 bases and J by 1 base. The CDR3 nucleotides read TGCGCCAGCAGTTATACCCAGACTAGCGGGGGCACAGATACGCAGTATTTT. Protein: CASSYTQTSGGTDTQYF.

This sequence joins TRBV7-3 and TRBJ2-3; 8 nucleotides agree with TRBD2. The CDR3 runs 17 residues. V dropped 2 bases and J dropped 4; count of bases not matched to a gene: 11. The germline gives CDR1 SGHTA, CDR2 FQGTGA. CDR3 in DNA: TGTGCCAGCAGCTTATTTAGGTCCAGCGGGGGACCAGATACGCAGTATTTT. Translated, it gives CASSLFRSSGGPDTQYF.